A selection of T cell receptor beta chains follows, all from one sample in a study of human T cells and chemical hapten exposure. TCRdb processed the RACE reads anew with MiXCR; each CDR3 protein has one entry. The data show 190,000 or so distinct CDR3 sequences, 20% to 25% seen once. The sample here was whole blood, taken in connection with sensitization to the hapten diphenylcyclopropenone (DPC). The source of these receptors is a woman aged 40-49 years with alopecia areata. Some clones in this sample may be carry-over from other donors' samples. Each CDR3 is given with its conserved first and last residue. A D gene is named only where the DNA matches it firmly. For some rows the clone size is stated as once, few or many, or as a class when expanded; others skip it.

D	V	J	size	CDR3	DNA
TRBD1	TRBV20-1	TRBJ2-7	few	CSAHGQGLSYEQYF	TGCAGTGCTCACGGACAGGGCTTATCCTACGAGCAGTACTTC
NA	TRBV10-3	TRBJ1-5	NA	CAISSGESNQPQHF	TGTGCCATCAGCAGCGGGGAGAGCAATCAGCCCCAGCATTTT
NA	TRBV7-2	TRBJ2-3	NA	CASSPNRVRPDTQYF	TGTGCCAGCAGCCCGAATAGAGTCCGCCCAGATACGCAGTATTTT
TRBD1	TRBV7-2	TRBJ2-7	NA	CASSGGQATYEQYF	TGTGCCAGCAGCGGGGGACAGGCCACCTACGAGCAGTACTTC
TRBD2	TRBV6-5	TRBJ2-7	few	CATGLAGGHEQYF	TGTGCCACCGGACTAGCGGGAGGGCACGAGCAGTACTTC
NA	TRBV7-9	TRBJ2-3	NA	CASSHDPRTSTDTQYF	TGTGCCAGCAGCCACGATCCCCGTACTAGCACAGATACGCAGTATTTT
TRBD1	TRBV28	TRBJ2-7	NA	CASSLRPGQGEVEQYF	TGTGCCAGCAGTTTACGACCGGGACAGGGTGAGGTCGAGCAGTACTTC
TRBD1	TRBV29-1	TRBJ1-2	few	CSAGQGAGYGYTF	TGCAGTGCGGGACAGGGGGCCGGCTATGGCTACACCTTC
NA	TRBV6-6	TRBJ2-4	NA	CASSYGRQKNIQYF	TGTGCCAGCAGTTACGGGCGACAGAAAAACATTCAGTACTTC
NA	TRBV7-2	TRBJ2-5	few	CASSLVGGAEETQYF	TGTGCCAGCAGCTTAGTAGGCGGGGCAGAAGAGACCCAGTACTTC
TRBD2	TRBV4-3	TRBJ2-3	few	CASSQGTSGSITDTQYF	TGCGCCAGCAGCCAAGGCACTAGCGGGAGCATCACAGATACGCAGTATTTT
TRBD1	TRBV7-7	TRBJ2-1	NA	CASSPGTGTNEQFF	TGTGCTAGCAGCCCCGGGACAGGGACCAATGAGCAGTTCTTC
TRBD2	TRBV29-1	TRBJ2-1	NA	CSVDLRGGSYNEQFF	TGCAGCGTTGACCTGCGCGGGGGCTCCTACAATGAGCAGTTCTTC
TRBD1	TRBV28	TRBJ2-7	NA	CASCLPGTGEEQYF	TGTGCCAGCTGCCTCCCCGGGACAGGGGAAGAGCAGTACTTC
NA	TRBV12-3/TRBV12-4	TRBJ1-5	NA	CASRLGLRNQPQHF	TGTGCCAGCAGGCTCGGGCTTCGAAATCAGCCCCAGCATTTT
TRBD1	TRBV20-1	TRBJ1-5	NA	CSARRQGEGQPQHF	TGCAGTGCGAGAAGACAGGGGGAAGGCCAGCCCCAGCATTTT
NA	TRBV29-1	TRBJ2-7	NA	CSAGVAGRRYEQYF	TGCAGCGCTGGAGTGGCAGGGAGGCGCTACGAGCAGTACTTC
NA	TRBV10-3	TRBJ1-5	few	CAISETGNNQPQHF	TGTGCCATCAGTGAGACAGGGAACAATCAGCCCCAGCATTTT
NA	TRBV9	TRBJ2-2	few	CASSPGSTGELFF	TGTGCCAGCAGCCCTGGGTCTACCGGGGAGCTGTTTTTT
NA	TRBV28	TRBJ1-1	NA	CASSLGKGPADTEAFF	TGTGCCAGCAGCCTCGGGAAGGGGCCGGCGGACACTGAAGCTTTCTTT
TRBD2	TRBV7-2	TRBJ2-3	NA	CASSFPWSGRNTDTQYF	TGTGCCAGCAGCTTTCCATGGAGCGGGAGGAACACAGATACGCAGTATTTT
NA	TRBV6-1	TRBJ1-5	NA	CASSEGNQPQHF	TGTGCCAGCAGTGAAGGGAATCAGCCCCAGCATTTT
TRBD2	TRBV20-1	TRBJ2-3	few	CSAGSGRTDTQYF	TGCAGTGCTGGTAGCGGGAGAACAGATACGCAGTATTTT
TRBD1	TRBV20-1	TRBJ2-1	few	CSAQGYNEQFF	TGCAGTGCACAGGGGTACAATGAGCAGTTCTTC
NA	TRBV21-1	TRBJ2-7	NA	CASIRPSGRSYEQYF	TGTGCCAGCATCCGACCTAGCGGGAGATCCTACGAGCAGTACTTC
TRBD1	TRBV4-3	TRBJ1-1	few	CASSQSLGTGPAEAFF	TGCGCCAGCAGCCAATCCCTGGGGACAGGTCCCGCTGAAGCTTTCTTT
NA	TRBV24-1	TRBJ2-1	few	CATSGGGYNEQFF	TGTGCCACCAGCGGGGGTGGCTACAATGAGCAGTTCTTC
TRBD1	TRBV11-2	TRBJ2-1	few	CASRNQGQGNEQFF	TGTGCCAGCAGAAACCAGGGACAGGGGAATGAGCAGTTCTTC
NA	TRBV9	TRBJ2-3	many	CASSTRFTSGAYTDTQYF	TGTGCCAGCAGCACCCGCTTCACTTCAGGGGCCTACACAGATACGCAGTATTTT
NA	TRBV20-1	TRBJ2-3	NA	CSASTQQGRETDTQYF	TGCAGTGCTAGCACTCAACAGGGTAGGGAAACAGATACGCAGTATTTT
NA	TRBV30	TRBJ2-2	few	CAWSVARNTGELFF	TGTGCCTGGAGTGTAGCCAGGAACACCGGGGAGCTGTTTTTT
NA	TRBV24-1	TRBJ2-1	once	CATSDSGRPPFYNEQFF	TGTGCCACCAGTGATTCGGGACGGCCACCCTTCTACAATGAGCAGTTCTTC
NA	TRBV27	TRBJ1-6	NA	CASSSGQTRSSYNSPLHF	TGTGCCAGCAGCTCCGGACAGACCCGTAGCTCCTATAATTCACCCCTCCACTTT
NA	TRBV20-1	TRBJ2-1	many	CSAPVRGNNEQFF	TGCAGTGCCCCCGTGCGGGGAAACAATGAGCAGTTCTTC
NA	TRBV27	TRBJ2-3	NA	CASSLQGNTQYF	TGTGCCAGCAGTCTCCAGGGGAATACGCAGTATTTT
TRBD1	TRBV12-3/TRBV12-4	TRBJ1-2	few	CASSKSGTGAYGYTF	TGTGCCAGCAGCAAATCCGGGACAGGGGCGTATGGCTACACCTTC
NA	TRBV28	TRBJ2-2	few	CASKVGGSGELFF	TGTGCCAGCAAAGTCGGTGGTTCTGGGGAGCTGTTTTTT
TRBD1	TRBV7-9	TRBJ1-5	NA	CASSAGTGGNQPQHF	TGTGCCAGCAGCGCCGGGACAGGGGGTAATCAGCCCCAGCATTTT
NA	TRBV5-1	TRBJ2-5	NA	CASSRGRPATQYF	TGCGCCAGCAGCCGCGGACGGCCGGCGACCCAGTACTTC
NA	TRBV4-2	TRBJ2-1	NA	CASSQVFARDNEQFF	TGTGCCAGCAGCCAGGTCTTTGCTAGAGACAATGAGCAGTTCTTC
NA	TRBV10-3	TRBJ2-5	NA	CAISESTSQETQYF	TGTGCCATCAGTGAGTCGACTAGCCAAGAGACCCAGTACTTC
NA	TRBV30	TRBJ1-5	NA	CAWSVRSGGLQHF	TGTGCCTGGAGTGTAAGGTCCGGGGGACTCCAGCATTTT
NA	TRBV6-6	TRBJ2-5	NA	CASSGGRYETQYF	TGTGCCAGCTCAGGGGGGAGGTATGAGACCCAGTACTTC
NA	TRBV9	TRBJ2-1	NA	CASSVVRVGGEQFF	TGTGCCAGCAGCGTAGTCAGGGTCGGAGGTGAGCAGTTCTTC
NA	TRBV28	TRBJ1-6	NA	CASSLFFSSGNSPLHF	TGTGCCAGCAGTTTATTTTTCAGTTCGGGGAATTCACCCCTCCACTTT
TRBD2	TRBV27	TRBJ2-3	NA	CASSPLAGTSDTQYF	TGTGCCAGCAGCCCCCTAGCGGGGACCTCGGATACGCAGTATTTT
NA	TRBV9	TRBJ2-7	NA	CASSVVGGPLGYEQYF	TGTGCCAGCAGCGTAGTTGGGGGTCCGTTGGGTTACGAGCAGTACTTC
NA	TRBV20-1	TRBJ2-3	NA	CSARAGGGGTDTQYF	TGCAGTGCTAGAGCGGGCGGTGGAGGCACAGATACGCAGTATTTT
TRBD2	TRBV28	TRBJ2-7	few	CASSPPYSGTYEQYF	TGTGCCAGCAGTCCGCCTTATAGCGGGACCTACGAGCAGTACTTC
NA	TRBV10-3	TRBJ2-7	NA	CAITSEDEQYF	TGTGCCATCACCTCCGAGGACGAGCAGTACTTC
NA	TRBV5-1	TRBJ2-7	NA	CASSLDASYEQYF	TGCGCCAGCAGCTTGGACGCGTCCTACGAGCAGTACTTC
NA	TRBV7-2	TRBJ2-5	NA	CASSFGTQETQYF	TGTGCCAGCAGCTTCGGGACACAAGAGACCCAGTACTTC
NA	TRBV6-2/TRBV6-3	TRBJ2-4	NA	CASSTTRSGKNIQYF	TGTGCCAGCAGTACGACTAGATCGGGGAAAAACATTCAGTACTTC
NA	TRBV29-1	TRBJ2-1	many	CSAAPGETEQFF	TGCAGCGCTGCGCCGGGGGAGACTGAGCAGTTCTTC